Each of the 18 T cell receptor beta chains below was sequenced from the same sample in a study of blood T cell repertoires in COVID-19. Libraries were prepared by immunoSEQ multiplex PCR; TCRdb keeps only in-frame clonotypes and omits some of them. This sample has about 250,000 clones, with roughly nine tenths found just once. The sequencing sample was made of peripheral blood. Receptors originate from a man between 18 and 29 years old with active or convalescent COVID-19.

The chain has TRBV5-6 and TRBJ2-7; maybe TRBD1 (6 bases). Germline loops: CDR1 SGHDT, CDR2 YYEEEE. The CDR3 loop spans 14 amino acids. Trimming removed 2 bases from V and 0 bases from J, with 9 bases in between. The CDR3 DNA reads TGTGCCAGCAGCTTTCGGACAGACTCCTACGAGCAGTACTTC. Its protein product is CASSFRTDSYEQYF.

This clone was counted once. CDR3 coding DNA: TGTGCCAGCAGCCTACCTCGGGGGACCCAGTACTTC. Translated, it gives CASSLPRGTQYF. The V gene is TRBV7-6, the J gene TRBJ2-5; a possible D gene is TRBD2 (5 bases). The germline CDR1 and CDR2 sequences are SGHVS and FNYEAQ. The CDR3 extends over 12 amino acids. V was shortened by 5 bases and J by 7 bases, with 11 bases between the two germline ends. Looking up the rest from reference TRBV7-6 and TRBJ2-5 gives the full variable domain: GAGVSQSPRYKVTKRGQDVALRCDPISGHVSLYWYRQALGQGPEFLTYFNYEAQQDKSGLPNDRFSAERPEGSISTLTIQRTEQRDSAMYRCASSLPRGTQYFGPGTRLLVL.

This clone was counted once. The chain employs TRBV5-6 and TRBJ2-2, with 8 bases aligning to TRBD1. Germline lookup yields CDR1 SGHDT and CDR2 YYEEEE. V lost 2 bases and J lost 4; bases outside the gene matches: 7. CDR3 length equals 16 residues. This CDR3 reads CASSLYITGGTGELFF. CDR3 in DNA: TGTGCCAGCAGCTTATACATAACAGGGGGCACCGGGGAGCTGTTTTTT.

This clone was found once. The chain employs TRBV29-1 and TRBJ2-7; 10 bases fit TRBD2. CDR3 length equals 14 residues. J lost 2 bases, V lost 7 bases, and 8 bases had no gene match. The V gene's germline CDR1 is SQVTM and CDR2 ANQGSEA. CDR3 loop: CSAYGLADTYEQYF. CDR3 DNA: TGCAGCGCTTACGGACTAGCGGACACCTACGAGCAGTACTTC.

This CDR3 is CASRALAGDLYNEQFF. The CDR3 nucleotides read TGTGCCAGCAGAGCTCTAGCGGGTGATCTCTACAATGAGCAGTTCTTC. The rearrangement joins TRBV11-2 to TRBJ2-1; 8 nucleotides match TRBD2. The CDR3 is made up of 16 amino acids. V shed 6 bases and J 3 bases; nucleotides not matched to a gene: 10. Germline V CDR1 and CDR2: SGHAT, FQNNGV.

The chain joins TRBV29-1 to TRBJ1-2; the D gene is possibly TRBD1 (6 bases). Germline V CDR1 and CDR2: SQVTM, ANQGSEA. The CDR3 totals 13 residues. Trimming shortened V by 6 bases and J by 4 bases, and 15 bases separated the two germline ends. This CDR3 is CSVRQVASYGYTF. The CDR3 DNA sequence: TGCAGCGTGAGACAGGTCGCCTCCTATGGCTACACCTTC.

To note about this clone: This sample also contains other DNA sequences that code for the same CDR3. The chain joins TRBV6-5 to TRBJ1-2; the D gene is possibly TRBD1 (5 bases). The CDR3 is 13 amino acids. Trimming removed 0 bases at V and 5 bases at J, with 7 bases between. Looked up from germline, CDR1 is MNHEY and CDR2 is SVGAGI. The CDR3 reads CASSYSGAYGYTF. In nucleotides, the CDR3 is TGTGCCAGCAGTTACTCAGGGGCGTATGGCTACACCTTC.

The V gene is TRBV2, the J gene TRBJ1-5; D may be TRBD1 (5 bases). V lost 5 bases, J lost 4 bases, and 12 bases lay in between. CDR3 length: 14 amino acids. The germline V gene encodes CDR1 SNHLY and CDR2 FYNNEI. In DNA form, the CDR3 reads TGTGCCAGCAGTTCCCTTGACAGAAATCAGCCCCAGCATTTT. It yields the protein CASSSLDRNQPQHF.

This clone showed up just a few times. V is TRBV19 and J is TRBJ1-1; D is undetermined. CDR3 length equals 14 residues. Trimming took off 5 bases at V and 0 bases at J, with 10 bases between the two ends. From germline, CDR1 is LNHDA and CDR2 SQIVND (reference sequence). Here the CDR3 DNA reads TGTGCCAGTAGTTTGGGAGTACTGAACACTGAAGCTTTCTTT. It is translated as CASSLGVLNTEAFF.

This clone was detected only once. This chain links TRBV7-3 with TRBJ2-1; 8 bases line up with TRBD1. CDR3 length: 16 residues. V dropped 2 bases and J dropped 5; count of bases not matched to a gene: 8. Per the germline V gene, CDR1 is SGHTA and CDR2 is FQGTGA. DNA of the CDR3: TGTGCCAGCAGCTTAGGGGACAGGTTGTGGAACAATGAGCAGTTCTTC. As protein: CASSLGDRLWNNEQFF.

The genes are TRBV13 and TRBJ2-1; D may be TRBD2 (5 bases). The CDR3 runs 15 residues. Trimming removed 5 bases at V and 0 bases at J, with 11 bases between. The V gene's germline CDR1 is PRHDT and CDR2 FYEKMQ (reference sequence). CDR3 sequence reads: CASSPDSSSYNEQFF. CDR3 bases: TGTGCCAGCAGCCCGGACTCGAGCTCCTACAATGAGCAGTTCTTC.

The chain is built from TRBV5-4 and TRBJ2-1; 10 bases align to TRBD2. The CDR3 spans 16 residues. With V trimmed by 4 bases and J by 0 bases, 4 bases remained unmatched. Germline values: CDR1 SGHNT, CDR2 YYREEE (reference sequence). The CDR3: CASSPSGGSSYNEQFF. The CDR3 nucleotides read TGTGCCAGCAGCCCTAGCGGGGGTAGCTCCTACAATGAGCAGTTCTTC.

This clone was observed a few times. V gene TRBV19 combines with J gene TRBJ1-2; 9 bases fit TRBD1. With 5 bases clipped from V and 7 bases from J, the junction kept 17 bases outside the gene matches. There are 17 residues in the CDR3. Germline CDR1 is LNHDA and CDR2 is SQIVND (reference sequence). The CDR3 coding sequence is TGTGCCAGTAGTTTTTGGCGGGATACAGGGGGCCAACTTGGCTACACCTTC. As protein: CASSFWRDTGGQLGYTF.

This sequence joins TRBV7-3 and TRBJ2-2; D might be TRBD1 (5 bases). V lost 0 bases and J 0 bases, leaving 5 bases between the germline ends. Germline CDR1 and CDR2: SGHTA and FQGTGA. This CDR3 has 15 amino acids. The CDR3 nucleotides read TGTGCCAGCAGCTTAACCAGGGCGAACACCGGGGAGCTGTTTTTT. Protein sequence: CASSLTRANTGELFF.

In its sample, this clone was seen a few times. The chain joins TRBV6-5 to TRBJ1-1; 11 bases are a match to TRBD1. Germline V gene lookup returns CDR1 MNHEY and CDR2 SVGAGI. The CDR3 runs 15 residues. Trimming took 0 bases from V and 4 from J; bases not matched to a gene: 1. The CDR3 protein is CASSYSGTGGTEAFF. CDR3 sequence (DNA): TGTGCCAGCAGTTACTCGGGGACAGGGGGCACTGAAGCTTTCTTT.

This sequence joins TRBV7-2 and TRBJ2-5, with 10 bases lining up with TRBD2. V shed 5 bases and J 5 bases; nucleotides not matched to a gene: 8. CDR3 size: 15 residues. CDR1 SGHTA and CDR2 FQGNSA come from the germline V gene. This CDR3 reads CASSQIGTSAETQYF. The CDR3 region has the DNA TGTGCCAGCAGCCAAATCGGGACTAGCGCCGAGACCCAGTACTTC.

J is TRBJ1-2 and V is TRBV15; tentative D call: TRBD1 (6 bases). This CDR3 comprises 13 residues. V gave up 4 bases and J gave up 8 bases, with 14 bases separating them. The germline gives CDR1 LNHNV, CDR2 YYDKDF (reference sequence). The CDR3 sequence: CATSIPLGGGYTF. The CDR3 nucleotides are TGTGCCACCAGCATTCCCCTAGGGGGAGGCTACACCTTC.

This CDR3 reads CASSAGTANEKLFF. CDR3 in DNA: TGTGCCAGCAGCGCCGGGACAGCTAATGAAAAACTGTTTTTT. The V gene is TRBV6-5, the J gene TRBJ1-4, with 7 bases identical to TRBD1. Germline assignment: CDR1 MNHEY and CDR2 SVGAGI. The V gene end was trimmed by 6 bases and the J gene end by 3 bases; junction bases not matched to a gene: 4. This CDR3 is 14 amino acids long.